This T cell receptor (beta chain) came from a study of cytomegalovirus exposure and HLA in healthy donors. A remark on this clone: As yet, its antigen is unknown.

Trimming cost V 1 base and J 5 bases, with 5 bases left between them. The germline CDR1 and CDR2 sequences are SGHTA and FQGTGA. This CDR3 spans 13 amino acids. PCR amplification relied on 60 Vbeta primers (plus 13 Jbeta primers). Clones were read by immunoSEQ multiplex PCR, and TCRdb kept only the in-frame ones, dropping some. The sample gives 110,000 to 150,000 clones, around 75% of which show up once; around 4.7% is in the top ten. Broader study findings: In a later analysis, HLA-associated beta chains showed higher expansion and lower generation probabilities than comparable chains.

The sample taken for sequencing was PBMCs. This chain uses TRBV7-3 with TRBJ2-2; D unclear. The origin of this receptor is a man aged 55 to 70 in good health and CMV-seronegative. Written as DNA, the CDR3 is TGTGCCAGCAGCTTAATGTCGACCGGGGAGCTGTTTTTT. Translating gives CASSLMSTGELFF.